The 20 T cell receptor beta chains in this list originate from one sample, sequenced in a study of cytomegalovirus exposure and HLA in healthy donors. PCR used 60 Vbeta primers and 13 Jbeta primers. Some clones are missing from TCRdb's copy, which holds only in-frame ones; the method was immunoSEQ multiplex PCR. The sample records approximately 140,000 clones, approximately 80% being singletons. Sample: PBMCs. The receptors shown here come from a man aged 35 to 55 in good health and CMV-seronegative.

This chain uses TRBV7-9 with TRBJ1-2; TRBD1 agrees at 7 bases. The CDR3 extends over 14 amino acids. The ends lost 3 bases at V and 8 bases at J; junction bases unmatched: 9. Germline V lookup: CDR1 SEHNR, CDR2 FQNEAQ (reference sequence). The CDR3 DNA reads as TGTGCCAGCAGCTTCGGACAGGAGAATTACGGCTACACCTTC. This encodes CASSFGQENYGYTF. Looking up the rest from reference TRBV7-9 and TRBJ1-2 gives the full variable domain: DTGVSQNPRHKITKRGQNVTFRCDPISEHNRLYWYRQTLGQGPEFLTYFQNEAQLEKSRLLSDRFSAERPKGSFSTLEIQRTEQGDSAMYLCASSFGQENYGYTFGSGTRLTVV.

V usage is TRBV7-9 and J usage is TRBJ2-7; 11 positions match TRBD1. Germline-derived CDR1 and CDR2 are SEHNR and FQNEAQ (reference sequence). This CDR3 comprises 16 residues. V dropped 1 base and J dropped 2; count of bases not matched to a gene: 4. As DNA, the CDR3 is TGTGCCAGCAGCTTAGGGGGGGGACAGGGGGCCTACGAGCAGTACTTC. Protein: CASSLGGGQGAYEQYF.

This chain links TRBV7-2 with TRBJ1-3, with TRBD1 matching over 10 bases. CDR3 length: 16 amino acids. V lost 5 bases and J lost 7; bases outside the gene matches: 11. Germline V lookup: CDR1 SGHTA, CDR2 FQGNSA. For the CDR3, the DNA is TGTGCCAGCAGCCCCCGGGACAGGGGAGGAAGGAACACCATATATTTT. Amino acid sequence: CASSPRDRGGRNTIYF.

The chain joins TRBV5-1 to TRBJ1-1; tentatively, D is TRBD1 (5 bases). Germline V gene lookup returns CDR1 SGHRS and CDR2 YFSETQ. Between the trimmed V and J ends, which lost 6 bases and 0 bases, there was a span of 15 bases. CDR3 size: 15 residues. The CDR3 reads CASNPGAALNTEAFF. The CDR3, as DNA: TGCGCCAGCAACCCTGGGGCAGCTTTGAACACTGAAGCTTTCTTT.

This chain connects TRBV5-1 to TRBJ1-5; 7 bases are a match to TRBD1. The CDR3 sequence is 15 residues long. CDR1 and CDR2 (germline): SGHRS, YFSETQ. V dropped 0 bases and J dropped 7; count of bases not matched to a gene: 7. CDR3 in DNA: TGCGCCAGCAGCTTGGAAGGGGGCCGGGAACAGCCCCAGCATTTT. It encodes CASSLEGGREQPQHF.

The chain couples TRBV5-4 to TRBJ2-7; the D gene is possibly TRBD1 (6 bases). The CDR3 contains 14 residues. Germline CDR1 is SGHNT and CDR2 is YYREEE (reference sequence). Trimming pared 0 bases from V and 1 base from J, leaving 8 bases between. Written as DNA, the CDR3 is TGTGCCAGCAGCTTGGCCAGGGGATCCTACGAGCAGTACTTC. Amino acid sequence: CASSLARGSYEQYF. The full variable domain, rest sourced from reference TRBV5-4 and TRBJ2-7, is ETGVTQSPTHLIKTRGQQVTLRCSSQSGHNTVSWYQQALGQGPQFIFQYYREEENGRGNFPPRFSGLQFPNYSSELNVNALELDDSALYLCASSLARGSYEQYFGPGTRLTVT.

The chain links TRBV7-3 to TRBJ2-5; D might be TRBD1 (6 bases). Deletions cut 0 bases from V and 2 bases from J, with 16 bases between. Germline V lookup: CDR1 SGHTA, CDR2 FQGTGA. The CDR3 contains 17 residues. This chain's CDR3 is CASSLTYPGEEQETQYF. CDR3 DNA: TGTGCCAGCAGCTTAACGTACCCAGGGGAAGAGCAAGAGACCCAGTACTTC. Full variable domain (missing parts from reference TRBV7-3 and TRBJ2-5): GAGVSQTPSNKVTEKGKYVELRCDPISGHTALYWYRQSLGQGPEFLIYFQGTGAADDSGLPNDRFFAVRPEGSVSTLKIQRTERGDSAVYLCASSLTYPGEEQETQYFGPGTRLLVL.

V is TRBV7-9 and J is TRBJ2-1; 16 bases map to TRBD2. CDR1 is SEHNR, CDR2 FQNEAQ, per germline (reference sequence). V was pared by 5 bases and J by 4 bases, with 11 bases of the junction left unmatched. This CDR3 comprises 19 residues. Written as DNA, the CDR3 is TGTGCCAGCAGCCTGGCGGGGACTAGCGGGAGGGGACCTTACAATGAGCAGTTCTTC. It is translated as CASSLAGTSGRGPYNEQFF.

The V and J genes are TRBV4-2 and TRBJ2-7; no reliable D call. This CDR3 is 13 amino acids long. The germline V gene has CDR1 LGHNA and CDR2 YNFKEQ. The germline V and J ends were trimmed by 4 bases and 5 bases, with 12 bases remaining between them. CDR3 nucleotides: TGTGCCAGCAGCCCCCTTGGAGCTAACGAGCAGTACTTC. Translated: CASSPLGANEQYF.

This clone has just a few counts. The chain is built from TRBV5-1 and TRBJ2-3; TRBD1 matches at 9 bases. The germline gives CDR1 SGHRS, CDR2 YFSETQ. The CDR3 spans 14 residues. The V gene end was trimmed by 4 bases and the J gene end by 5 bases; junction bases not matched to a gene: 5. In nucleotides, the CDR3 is TGCGCCAGCAGCCCAAGACAGGGGGGAGATACGCAGTATTTT. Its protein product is CASSPRQGGDTQYF.

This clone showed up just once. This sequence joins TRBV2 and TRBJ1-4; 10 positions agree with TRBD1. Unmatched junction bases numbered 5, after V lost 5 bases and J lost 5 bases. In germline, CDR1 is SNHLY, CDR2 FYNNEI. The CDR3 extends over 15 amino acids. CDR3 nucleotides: TGTGCCAGCAGTACGTTGGACAGGGGGAATGAAAAACTGTTTTTT. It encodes CASSTLDRGNEKLFF.

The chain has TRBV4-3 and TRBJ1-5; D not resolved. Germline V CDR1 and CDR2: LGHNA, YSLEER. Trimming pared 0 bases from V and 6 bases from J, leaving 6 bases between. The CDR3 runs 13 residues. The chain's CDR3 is CASSQDGGQPQHF. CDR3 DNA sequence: TGCGCCAGCAGCCAAGATGGCGGTCAGCCCCAGCATTTT.

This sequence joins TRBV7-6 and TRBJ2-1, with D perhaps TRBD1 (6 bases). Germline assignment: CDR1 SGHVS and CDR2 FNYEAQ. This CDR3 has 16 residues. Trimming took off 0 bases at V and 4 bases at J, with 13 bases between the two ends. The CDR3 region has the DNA TGTGCCAGCAGCTTAGCACAGGGCGCCAATTACAATGAGCAGTTCTTC. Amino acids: CASSLAQGANYNEQFF.

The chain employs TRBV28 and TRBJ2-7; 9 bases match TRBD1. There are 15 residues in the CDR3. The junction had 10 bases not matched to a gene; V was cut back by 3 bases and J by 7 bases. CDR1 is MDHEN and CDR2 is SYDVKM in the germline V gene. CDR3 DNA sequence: TGTGCCAGCAGTTTCGGGGACAGGGTAATAAGGGAGCAGTACTTC. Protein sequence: CASSFGDRVIREQYF.

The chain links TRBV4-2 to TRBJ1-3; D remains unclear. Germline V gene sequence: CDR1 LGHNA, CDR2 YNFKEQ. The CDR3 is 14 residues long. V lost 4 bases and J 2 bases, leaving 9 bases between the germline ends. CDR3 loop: CASSRRGAGNTIYF. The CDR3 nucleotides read TGTGCCAGCAGCCGACGGGGTGCTGGAAACACCATATATTTT.

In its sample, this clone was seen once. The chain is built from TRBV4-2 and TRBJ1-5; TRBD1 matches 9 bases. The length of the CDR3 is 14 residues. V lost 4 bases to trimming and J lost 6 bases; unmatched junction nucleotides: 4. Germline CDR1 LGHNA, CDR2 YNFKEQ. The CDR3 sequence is CASSPDRGIQPQHF. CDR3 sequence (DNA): TGTGCCAGCAGCCCTGACAGGGGGATTCAGCCCCAGCATTTT.

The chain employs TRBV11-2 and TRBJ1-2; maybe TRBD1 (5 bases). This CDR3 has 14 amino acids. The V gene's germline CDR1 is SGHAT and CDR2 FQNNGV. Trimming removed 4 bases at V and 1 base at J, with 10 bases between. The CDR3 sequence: CASSSQGINYGYTF. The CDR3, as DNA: TGTGCCAGCAGCTCCCAGGGAATTAACTATGGCTACACCTTC.

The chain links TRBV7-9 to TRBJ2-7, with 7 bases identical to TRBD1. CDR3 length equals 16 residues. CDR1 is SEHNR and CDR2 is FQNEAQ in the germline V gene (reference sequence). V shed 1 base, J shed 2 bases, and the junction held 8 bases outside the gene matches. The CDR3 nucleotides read TGTGCCAGCAGCTTAGACGTGGGACAGATTACCTACGAGCAGTACTTC. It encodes CASSLDVGQITYEQYF.

Written as DNA, the CDR3 is TGCAGCGTCCTCCCCAGGGGCAACTACGAGCAGTACTTC. It specifies CSVLPRGNYEQYF. V and J are TRBV29-1 and TRBJ2-7; TRBD1 might be the D (6 bases). The length of the CDR3 is 13 residues. CDR1 and CDR2 from the germline V gene are SQVTM and ANQGSEA. Trimming shortened V by 6 bases and J by 3 bases, and 15 bases separated the two germline ends.

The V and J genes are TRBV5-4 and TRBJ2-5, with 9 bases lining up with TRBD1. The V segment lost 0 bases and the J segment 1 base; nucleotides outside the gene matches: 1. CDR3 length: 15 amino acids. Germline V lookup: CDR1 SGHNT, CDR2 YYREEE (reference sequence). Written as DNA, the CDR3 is TGTGCCAGCAGCTTGGGGGACAGGGCCCAAGAGACCCAGTACTTC. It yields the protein CASSLGDRAQETQYF.